Each of the 17 T cell receptor beta chains below was sequenced from the same sample in a study of beta chain features in type 1 diabetes. Their target antigens are unknown. Study-wide points: A moderate, significant TCRB CDR3 shortening appeared in type 1 diabetes across four CD4+ subsets.

The whole isolated RNA underwent reverse transcription, so sequencing captured expressed TCRB transcripts. TCRdb's table, derived via immunoSEQ multiplex PCR, lists solely in-frame clones and lacks some. The sample includes around 130,000 clones, around 9% of them seen just once. Sample: central memory CD4+ T cells from blood. These receptors originate from a man between 25 and 39 years old with type 1 diabetes.

This clone was detected a few times. For the CDR3, the DNA is TGTGCCAGCAGGACAGTCATGAACACTGAAGCTTTCTTT. It encodes CASRTVMNTEAFF. This chain joins TRBV6-1 and TRBJ1-1; D is perhaps TRBD1 (5 bases). Germline-derived CDR1 and CDR2 are MNHNS and SASEGT. The CDR3 is 13 residues long. V was pared by 6 bases and J by 0 bases, with 8 bases between.

The CDR3 protein is CAWDSSYEQYF. The CDR3 DNA reads as TGTGCCTGGGACAGCTCCTACGAGCAGTACTTC. The rearrangement uses TRBV30 and TRBJ2-7, with D perhaps TRBD1 (5 bases). Trimming shortened V by 5 bases and J by 0 bases, and 5 bases separated the two germline ends. The CDR3 is made up of 11 amino acids. CDR1 is GTSNPN and CDR2 is SVGIG in the germline V gene (reference sequence).

The chain uses TRBV7-9 and TRBJ1-1; D is unclear. Trimming cost V 6 bases and J 4 bases, with 15 bases left between them. Per germline, CDR1 SEHNR and CDR2 FQNEAQ (reference sequence). The CDR3 consists of 14 residues. The CDR3 sequence: CASSSHSAGTEAFF. The CDR3 DNA sequence: TGTGCCAGCAGTTCTCACAGTGCGGGCACTGAAGCTTTCTTT.

This clone occurred a few times. V and J are TRBV4-3 and TRBJ2-5; D gene unclear. Looked up from germline, CDR1 is LGHNA and CDR2 is YSLEER. The CDR3 loop spans 13 amino acids. V gave up 0 bases and J gave up 7 bases, with 9 bases separating them. In nucleotides, the CDR3 is TGCGCCAGCAGCCAAGACAAATACGGGACCCAGTACTTC. Its translation is CASSQDKYGTQYF.

The rearrangement uses TRBV18 and TRBJ2-3; 9 nucleotides line up with TRBD2. Germline assignment: CDR1 KGHSH and CDR2 LQKENI. Trimming cost V 1 base and J 6 bases; bases outside gene matches: 8. This CDR3 has 16 residues. The CDR3 coding sequence is TGTGCCAGCTCACCACTAGCGGGGGCCCGCAGGGATACGCAGTATTTT. It encodes CASSPLAGARRDTQYF.

This clone appeared a few times. The genes are TRBV7-3 and TRBJ2-1, with D unclear. Germline V gene lookup returns CDR1 SGHTA and CDR2 FQGTGA. There are 15 residues in the CDR3. V was trimmed by 5 bases and J by 4 bases, leaving 15 bases between them. The CDR3 DNA reads as TGTGCCAGCAGCCCCTATGCGTCACCTTACAATGAGCAGTTCTTC. It translates to CASSPYASPYNEQFF.

This clone was seen more than once but under ten times. The chain couples TRBV4-2 to TRBJ1-5; 7 nucleotides match TRBD1. Per the germline V gene, CDR1 is LGHNA and CDR2 is YNFKEQ. V shed 3 bases and J 4 bases; nucleotides not matched to a gene: 6. The CDR3 is 15 amino acids. CDR3 region: CASSQVQGMNQPQHF. CDR3 DNA sequence: TGTGCCAGCAGCCAGGTACAGGGGATGAATCAGCCCCAGCATTTT.

To note about this clone: Other DNA sequences of this sample code for an identical CDR3. CDR3 bases: TGTGCCACCAGCAGAGATCGGGGACAGGGTAGAGAGACCCAGTACTTC. It codes for CATSRDRGQGRETQYF. This chain connects TRBV15 to TRBJ2-5; TRBD1 matches 9 bases. The CDR3 loop spans 16 amino acids. The J segment lost 4 bases and the V segment lost 0 bases, leaving 6 bases of the junction unmatched. Germline V CDR1 and CDR2: LNHNV, YYDKDF (reference sequence). The variable domain in full, with the rest retrieved from reference TRBV15 and TRBJ2-5, is DAMVIQNPRYQVTQFGKPVTLSCSQTLNHNVMYWYQQKSSQAPKLLFHYYDKDFNNEADTPDNFQSRRPNTSFCFLDIRSPGLGDTAMYLCATSRDRGQGRETQYFGPGTRLLVL.

This clone came up a few times. The chain uses TRBV29-1 and TRBJ2-2; 12 positions agree with TRBD1. With V trimmed by 3 bases and J by 8 bases, 7 bases remained unmatched. CDR1 and CDR2 (germline): SQVTM, ANQGSEA. This CDR3 is 15 amino acids long. The CDR3 here is CSVEGQGARKGELFF. CDR3 nucleotide sequence: TGCAGCGTTGAGGGACAGGGGGCGCGGAAGGGGGAGCTGTTTTTT.

V gene TRBV7-3 combines with J gene TRBJ2-2; 9 bases map to TRBD2. This CDR3 contains 15 residues. From germline, CDR1 is SGHTA and CDR2 FQGTGA. Trimming cost V 1 base and J 7 bases; bases outside gene matches: 4. The CDR3 loop reads CASSLMPAGGGELFF. CDR3 bases: TGTGCCAGCAGCTTAATGCCAGCGGGGGGCGGGGAGCTGTTTTTT.

J is TRBJ2-2 and V is TRBV7-8; TRBD2 matches 9 bases. The J segment lost 6 bases and the V segment lost 5 bases, leaving 10 bases of the junction unmatched. This CDR3 is 16 amino acids long. CDR1 is SGHVS, CDR2 FQNEAQ, per germline. CDR3 bases: TGTGCCAGCAGCCCCGAAGGCGGGGGGGTACCCGGGGAGCTGTTTTTT. It is translated as CASSPEGGGVPGELFF.

This clone was found many times. V usage is TRBV28 and J usage is TRBJ2-7; 7 bases map to TRBD1. This CDR3 spans 14 amino acids. Trimming at V came to 5 bases and at J to 4 bases, leaving 8 bases not matched to a gene. Germline V gene sequence: CDR1 MDHEN, CDR2 SYDVKM. In DNA form, the CDR3 reads TGTGCCAGCAGTCCCCCGGGACAGAGATACGAGCAGTACTTC. Translated, it gives CASSPPGQRYEQYF.

The chain joins TRBV6-5 to TRBJ1-1; no definite D call. From germline, CDR1 is MNHEY and CDR2 SVGAGI. Trimming shortened V by 0 bases and J by 1 base, and 9 bases separated the two germline ends. The CDR3 runs to 15 residues. In DNA, the CDR3 is TGTGCCAGCAGTTACTCGATCTCCAGGAACACTGAAGCTTTCTTT. Encoded protein: CASSYSISRNTEAFF.

This clone was found a few times. The CDR3 bases are TGTGCCAGCAGCTCAGCAGGGGGCCAGGGCTATGGCTACACCTTC. Translating gives CASSSAGGQGYGYTF. The chain links TRBV7-2 to TRBJ1-2, with 8 bases that match TRBD1. The CDR3 totals 15 residues. J lost 4 bases, V lost 4 bases, and 8 bases had no gene match. CDR1 SGHTA and CDR2 FQGNSA come from the germline V gene.

This clone showed up just a few times. This chain links TRBV5-6 with TRBJ1-6, with D possibly TRBD1 on 5 matching bases. The V and J ends lost 4 bases and 4 bases respectively, with 12 bases between them. Germline V gene lookup returns CDR1 SGHDT and CDR2 YYEEEE. The CDR3 sequence is 15 residues long. As DNA, the CDR3 is TGTGCCAGCAGCGCCAACGGGGGTTATAATTCACCCCTCCACTTT. Residues: CASSANGGYNSPLHF.

This clone was seen a handful of times. This chain links TRBV6-5 with TRBJ2-7, with TRBD2 matching over 8 bases. V was clipped by 7 bases and J by 2 bases; unmatched bases: 7. This CDR3 spans 14 amino acids. Germline CDR1 MNHEY, CDR2 SVGAGI. DNA of the CDR3: TGTGCCAGCAATAGAGCGGGGGAAGCCTACGAGCAGTACTTC. Amino acid sequence: CASNRAGEAYEQYF.

This sequence joins TRBV5-4 and TRBJ1-2; 7 nucleotides match TRBD1. This CDR3 region has 13 residues. Germline trimming cut 3 bases from V and 3 bases from J; bases unmatched to any gene: 2. Per germline, CDR1 SGHNT and CDR2 YYREEE (reference sequence). CDR3 loop: CASSYDRDYGYTF. The CDR3 bases are TGTGCCAGCAGCTACGACAGGGACTATGGCTACACCTTC.